Shown below are 10 T cell receptor beta chains from a single sample sequenced in a study of beta chain features in type 1 diabetes (dated by TCRdb to the late 2010s). Library creation used the immunoSEQ multiplex PCR assay. The entire isolated RNA was reverse transcribed using the High Capacity cDNA Reverse Transcription Kit, and thus expressed TCRB transcripts were sequenced. The clones in this table, taken by TCRdb from immuneACCESS, are in-frame only. Not every clone is retained; where verified, under half of the shortfall comes from an unresolved V gene, and the cause of the rest is unknown. The sample table shows 350,000 or so clones, and less than 20% are seen once. The ten most abundant clones make up around 0.04% of the sample. Sequenced material: naive CD4+ T cells from blood. In light of the paper, this sample's cell subset or site label describes: true naive CD4+ T cells. These receptors were taken from a woman younger than 30 in good health.

The chain joins TRBV6-4 to TRBJ2-7, with TRBD1 matching 7 bases. This CDR3 region has 14 residues. Germline trimming cut 6 bases from V and 2 bases from J; bases unmatched to any gene: 7. Germline V CDR1 and CDR2: MRHNA, SNTAGT. DNA for the CDR3: TGTGCCAGCAGAGGGACAGCGAAAACCTACGAGCAGTACTTC. Amino acid sequence: CASRGTAKTYEQYF.

This clone was seen a few times. The same CDR3 is also encoded by other DNA sequences in this sample. The chain recombines TRBV7-2 with TRBJ2-7; TRBD1 matches at 10 bases. CDR3 length equals 15 residues. Germline CDR1 reads SGHTA; CDR2 reads FQGNSA. The trim removed 3 bases at V and 4 bases at J, leaving 6 bases unmatched. CDR3 residues: CASSFSPGQGYEQYF. The CDR3, as DNA: TGTGCCAGCAGCTTCTCACCGGGACAGGGGTACGAGCAGTACTTC.

This clone was counted between two and nine times. Other DNA sequences in this sample translate to the same CDR3. This rearrangement joins TRBV18 to TRBJ2-5; TRBD1 agrees at 9 bases. The junction had 2 bases not matched to a gene; V was cut back by 2 bases and J by 1 base. Germline V CDR1 and CDR2: KGHSH, LQKENI. The CDR3 consists of 15 residues. CDR3 bases: TGTGCCAGCTCACCAAGGACAGGGGCCCAAGAGACCCAGTACTTC. Its translation: CASSPRTGAQETQYF.

This rearrangement joins TRBV5-1 to TRBJ2-4, with 10 bases identical to TRBD2. The CDR3 consists of 13 residues. The V segment lost 6 bases and the J segment 9 bases; nucleotides outside the gene matches: 6. Germline V lookup: CDR1 SGHRS, CDR2 YFSETQ. The CDR3 DNA is TGCGCCAGCAAAGGACTAGCGGAGGGCATTCAGTACTTC. This codes for CASKGLAEGIQYF.

This clone occurred a few times. In DNA form, the CDR3 reads TGTGCCAGCAGCTTACGGGGGGCAGATACGCAGTATTTT. Translated: CASSLRGADTQYF. The chain couples TRBV7-3 to TRBJ2-3; 7 nucleotides match TRBD2. V trimming: 2 bases; J trimming: 4 bases; junction bases outside the gene matches: 0. The V gene's germline CDR1 is SGHTA and CDR2 FQGTGA. The CDR3 covers 13 residues.

On this clone: The sample carries other DNA sequences with the same CDR3. CDR3 protein: CAWSRQGMNTEAFF. The CDR3 DNA reads as TGTGCCTGGAGTAGACAGGGGATGAACACTGAAGCTTTCTTT. The chain has TRBV30 and TRBJ1-1; 8 bases are shared with TRBD1. Germline values: CDR1 GTSNPN, CDR2 SVGIG (reference sequence). This CDR3 contains 14 residues. V lost 2 bases, J lost 0 bases, and 2 bases stayed unmatched.

V and J are TRBV23-1 and TRBJ2-3; D possibly corresponds to TRBD2 (5 bases). TRBV23-1 is flagged as an ORF with uncertain function. The CDR3 spans 14 residues. Trimming stripped 0 bases from V and 5 bases from J, with 9 bases between. The CDR3 DNA sequence: TGCGCCAGCAGTCAATCAGAGGCGGGAGATACGCAGTATTTT. Translated, it gives CASSQSEAGDTQYF.

This clone appeared a few times. This sequence joins TRBV7-9 and TRBJ1-3; D gene uncertain. The ends were cut back, 5 bases at V and 4 bases at J, with 9 bases in the middle. From germline, CDR1 is SEHNR and CDR2 FQNEAQ (reference sequence). The CDR3 covers 13 residues. This CDR3 reads CASSRTRGNTIYF. In DNA form, the CDR3 reads TGTGCCAGCAGCCGTACAAGAGGAAACACCATATATTTT.

A remark on this clone: This specimen includes other DNA sequences encoding the same CDR3. This rearrangement joins TRBV5-1 to TRBJ2-5; tentatively, D is TRBD1 (5 bases). The CDR3 runs to 13 residues. Between the trimmed V and J ends, which lost 2 bases and 2 bases, there was a span of 7 bases. CDR1 and CDR2 (germline): SGHRS, YFSETQ. CDR3: CASSFQGQETQYF. The DNA for the CDR3 is TGCGCCAGCAGCTTCCAGGGACAAGAGACCCAGTACTTC.

The V and J genes are TRBV7-9 and TRBJ2-2; 8 bases line up with TRBD2. Trimming at V came to 1 base and at J to 1 base, leaving 5 bases not matched to a gene. CDR3 length equals 17 residues. The germline V gene encodes CDR1 SEHNR and CDR2 FQNEAQ (reference sequence). For the CDR3, the DNA is TGTGCCAGCAGCTTAGTCCCCCTAGCGGGGAACACCGGGGAGCTGTTTTTT. Its translation is CASSLVPLAGNTGELFF.